A selection of T cell receptor beta chains follows, all from one sample in a study of blood T cell repertoires in COVID-19. TCRdb keeps only in-frame clones here, not all; method: immunoSEQ multiplex PCR. The table shows 150,000 to 180,000 clones, with 80% to 90% occurring only once. The sample was peripheral blood. Receptors originate from a woman aged 40-49 years with acute or convalescent COVID-19. Each CDR3 is given with its conserved first and last residue. The D gene is left open where the match is weak. Expanded clones are given a class, and other clones once, few, many or no size at all.

v_gene: TRBV11-3
d_gene: NA
abundance: NA
j_gene: TRBJ2-1
CDR3nt: TGTGCCAGCAGCGGCAGCAGCGGGTGGGATGAGCAGTTCTTC
CDR3aa: CASSGSSGWDEQFF

v_gene: TRBV30
d_gene: NA
abundance: NA
j_gene: TRBJ1-5
CDR3nt: TGTGCCTGGAGTGATTTCGCTTACAGCAGAAATCAGCCCCAGCATTTT
CDR3aa: CAWSDFAYSRNQPQHF

v_gene: TRBV5-6
d_gene: TRBD1
abundance: once
j_gene: TRBJ2-3
CDR3nt: TGTGCCAGCAGCTTCCAGGGACAGAGAACAGATACGCAGTATTTT
CDR3aa: CASSFQGQRTDTQYF

v_gene: TRBV19
d_gene: TRBD1
abundance: NA
j_gene: TRBJ1-5
CDR3nt: TGTGCCAGTAGTATAGTAGGCCAGGGGGCGGGGGGGAATCAGCCCCAGCATTTT
CDR3aa: CASSIVGQGAGGNQPQHF

v_gene: TRBV5-6
d_gene: NA
abundance: NA
j_gene: TRBJ2-7
CDR3nt: TGTGCCAGCAGCTCCGGAGTCTCCGAGCAGTACTTC
CDR3aa: CASSSGVSEQYF

v_gene: TRBV18
d_gene: TRBD2
abundance: once
j_gene: TRBJ2-1
CDR3nt: TGTGCCAGCTCACTGACTAGCGGCAATGAGCAGTTCTTC
CDR3aa: CASSLTSGNEQFF

v_gene: TRBV7-8
d_gene: TRBD1
abundance: NA
j_gene: TRBJ1-2
CDR3nt: TGTGCCAGCAGCTTATATATGACAGGGGGCTATGGCTACACCTTC
CDR3aa: CASSLYMTGGYGYTF

v_gene: TRBV5-6
d_gene: NA
abundance: NA
j_gene: TRBJ1-2
CDR3nt: TGTGCCAGCAGCTCTGTCCCGAGCGGCTACACCTTC
CDR3aa: CASSSVPSGYTF

v_gene: TRBV14
d_gene: TRBD2
abundance: once
j_gene: TRBJ2-2
CDR3nt: TGTGCCAGCAGCCCCTACGCTAGCGGGAGACGGACCGGGGAGCTGTTTTTT
CDR3aa: CASSPYASGRRTGELFF

v_gene: TRBV7-3
d_gene: NA
abundance: few
j_gene: TRBJ2-1
CDR3nt: TGTGCCAGCAGCCAAGACAGTTACAATGAGCAGTTCTTC
CDR3aa: CASSQDSYNEQFF

v_gene: TRBV11-2
d_gene: NA
abundance: NA
j_gene: TRBJ1-5
CDR3nt: TGTGCCAGCAGAGATGGCACGGGAAGCAATCAGCCCCAGCATTTT
CDR3aa: CASRDGTGSNQPQHF

v_gene: TRBV30
d_gene: NA
abundance: few
j_gene: TRBJ2-7
CDR3nt: TGTGCCTGGGCCCCGGGGTTCGGCCTTCCCAGCTCCTACGAGCAGTACTTC
CDR3aa: CAWAPGFGLPSSYEQYF

v_gene: TRBV5-6
d_gene: TRBD2
abundance: NA
j_gene: TRBJ2-3
CDR3nt: TGTGCCAGCAGCCGGGATAGCGGGAGGGCATCAGATACGCAGTATTTT
CDR3aa: CASSRDSGRASDTQYF

v_gene: TRBV5-1
d_gene: TRBD1
abundance: once
j_gene: TRBJ2-5
CDR3nt: TGCGCCAGCAGCTTAGACAGGGTGGAAGAGACCCAGTACTTC
CDR3aa: CASSLDRVEETQYF